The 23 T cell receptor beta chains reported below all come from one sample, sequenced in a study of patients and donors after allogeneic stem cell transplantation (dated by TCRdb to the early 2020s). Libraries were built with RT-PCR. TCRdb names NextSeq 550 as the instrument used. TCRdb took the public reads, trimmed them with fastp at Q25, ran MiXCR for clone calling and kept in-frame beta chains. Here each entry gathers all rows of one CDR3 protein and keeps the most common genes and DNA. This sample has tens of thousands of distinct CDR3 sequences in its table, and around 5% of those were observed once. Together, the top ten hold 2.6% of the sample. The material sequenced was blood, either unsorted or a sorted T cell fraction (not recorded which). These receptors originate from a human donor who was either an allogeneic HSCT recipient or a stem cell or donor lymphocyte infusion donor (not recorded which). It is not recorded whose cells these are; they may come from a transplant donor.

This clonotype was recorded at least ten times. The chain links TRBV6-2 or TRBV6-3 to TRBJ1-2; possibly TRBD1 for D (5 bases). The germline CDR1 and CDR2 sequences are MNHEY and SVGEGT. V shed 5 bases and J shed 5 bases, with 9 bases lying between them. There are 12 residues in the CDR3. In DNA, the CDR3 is TGTGCCAGCAGTCCGACAGCATATGGCTACACCTTC. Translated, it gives CASSPTAYGYTF.

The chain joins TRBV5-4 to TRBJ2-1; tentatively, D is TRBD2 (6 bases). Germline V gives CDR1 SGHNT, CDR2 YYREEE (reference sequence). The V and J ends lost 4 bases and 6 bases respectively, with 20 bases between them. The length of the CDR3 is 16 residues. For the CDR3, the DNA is TGTGCCAGCAGCGCCCGGGGTGGGGGGAGCTTCAATGAGCAGTTCTTC. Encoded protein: CASSARGGGSFNEQFF.

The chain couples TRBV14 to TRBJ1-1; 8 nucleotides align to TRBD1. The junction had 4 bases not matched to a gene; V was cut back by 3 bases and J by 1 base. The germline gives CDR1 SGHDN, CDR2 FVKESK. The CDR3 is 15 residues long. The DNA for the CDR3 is TGTGCCAGCAGCCAGACAGGGGTGCGGAACACTGAAGCTTTCTTT. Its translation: CASSQTGVRNTEAFF.

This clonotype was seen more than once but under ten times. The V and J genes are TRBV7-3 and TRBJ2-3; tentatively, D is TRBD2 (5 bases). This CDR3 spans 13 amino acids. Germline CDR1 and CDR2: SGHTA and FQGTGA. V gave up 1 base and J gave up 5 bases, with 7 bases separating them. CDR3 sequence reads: CASSLRGVDTQYF. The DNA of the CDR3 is TGTGCCAGCAGCTTAAGGGGAGTAGATACGCAGTATTTT.

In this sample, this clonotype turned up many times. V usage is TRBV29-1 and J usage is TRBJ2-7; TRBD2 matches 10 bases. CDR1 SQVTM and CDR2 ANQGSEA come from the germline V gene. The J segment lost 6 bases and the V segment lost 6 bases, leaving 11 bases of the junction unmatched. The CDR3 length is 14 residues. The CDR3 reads CSVEKLAGRSEQYF. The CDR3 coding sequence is TGCAGCGTGGAGAAACTAGCGGGAAGGAGCGAGCAGTACTTC.

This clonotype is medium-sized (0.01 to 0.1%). The CDR3: CRHVVVFYEQYF. The CDR3 DNA follows: TGCAGGCATGTGGTGGTTTTCTACGAGCAGTACTTC. This chain joins TRBV29-1 and TRBJ2-7; D is ambiguous. The CDR3 contains 12 residues. Germline lookup yields CDR1 SQVTM and CDR2 ANQGSEA.

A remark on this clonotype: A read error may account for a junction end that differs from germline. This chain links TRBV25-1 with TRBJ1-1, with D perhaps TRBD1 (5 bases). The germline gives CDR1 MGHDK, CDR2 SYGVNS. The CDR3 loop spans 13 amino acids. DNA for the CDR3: TGTGCCAGCAGTTGGGGGGGGAACGCTGAAGCTTTCTTT. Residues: CASSWGGNAEAFF.

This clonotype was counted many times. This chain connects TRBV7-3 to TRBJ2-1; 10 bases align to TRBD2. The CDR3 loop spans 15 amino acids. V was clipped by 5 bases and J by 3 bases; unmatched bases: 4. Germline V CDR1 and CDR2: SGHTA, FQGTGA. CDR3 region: CASSPGTSVYNEQFF. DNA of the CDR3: TGTGCCAGCAGCCCTGGGACTAGCGTCTACAATGAGCAGTTCTTC.

CDR3 nucleotide sequence: TGCGCCAGCAGTGAGACACTGAGGGAATCTGAGCAGTTCTTC. It specifies CASSETLRESEQFF. The V gene is TRBV10-1, the J gene TRBJ2-1; tentatively, D is TRBD2 (5 bases). Germline lookup yields CDR1 WNHNN and CDR2 SYGVQD (reference sequence). The CDR3 has 14 residues. V was trimmed by 2 bases and J by 9 bases, leaving 14 bases between them.

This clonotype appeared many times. CDR3 nucleotides: TGCAGTGCTTTCAAGCGCTCCGGTGGATACGAGCAGTACTTC. The encoded protein is CSAFKRSGGYEQYF. This rearrangement joins TRBV20-1 to TRBJ2-7; D ambiguous. V lost 5 bases and J 4 bases, leaving 18 bases between the germline ends. Germline V gives CDR1 DFQATT, CDR2 SNEGSKA (reference sequence). This CDR3 comprises 14 residues.

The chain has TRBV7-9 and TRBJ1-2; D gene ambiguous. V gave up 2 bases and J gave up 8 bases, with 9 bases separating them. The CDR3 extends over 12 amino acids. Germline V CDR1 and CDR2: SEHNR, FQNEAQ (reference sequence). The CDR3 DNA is TGTGCCAGCAGCTTAATCGGGGAAGGCTACACCTTC. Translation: CASSLIGEGYTF.

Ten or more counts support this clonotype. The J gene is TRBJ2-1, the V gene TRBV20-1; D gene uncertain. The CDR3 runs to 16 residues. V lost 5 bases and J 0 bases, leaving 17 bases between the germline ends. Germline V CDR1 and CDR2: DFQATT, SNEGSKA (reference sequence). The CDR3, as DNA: TGCAGTGCTGAAACCCCGCTGGGGAACTCCTACAATGAGCAGTTCTTC. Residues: CSAETPLGNSYNEQFF.

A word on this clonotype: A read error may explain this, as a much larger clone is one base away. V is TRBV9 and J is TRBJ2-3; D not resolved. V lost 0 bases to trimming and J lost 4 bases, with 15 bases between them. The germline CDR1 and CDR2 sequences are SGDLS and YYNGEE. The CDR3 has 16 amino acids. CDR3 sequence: CASSVASQLTSDTQYF. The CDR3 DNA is TGTGCCAGCAGCGTAGCTAGTCAGCTTACCTCAGATACGCAGTATTTT.

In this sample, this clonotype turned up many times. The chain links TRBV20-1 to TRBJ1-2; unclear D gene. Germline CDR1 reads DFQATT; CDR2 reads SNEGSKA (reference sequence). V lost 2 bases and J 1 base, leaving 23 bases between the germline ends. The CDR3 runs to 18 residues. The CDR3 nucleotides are TGCAGTGCTAGACCTAAGGGCTTCGCTACCCTCCTTAACTATGGCTACACCTTC. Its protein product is CSARPKGFATLLNYGYTF.

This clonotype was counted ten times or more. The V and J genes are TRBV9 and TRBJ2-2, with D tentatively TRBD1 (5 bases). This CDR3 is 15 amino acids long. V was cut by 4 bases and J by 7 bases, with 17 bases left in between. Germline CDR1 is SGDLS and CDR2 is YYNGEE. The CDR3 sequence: CASSIQQGFGGELFF. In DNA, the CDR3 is TGTGCCAGCAGCATCCAGCAGGGTTTCGGCGGGGAGCTGTTTTTT.

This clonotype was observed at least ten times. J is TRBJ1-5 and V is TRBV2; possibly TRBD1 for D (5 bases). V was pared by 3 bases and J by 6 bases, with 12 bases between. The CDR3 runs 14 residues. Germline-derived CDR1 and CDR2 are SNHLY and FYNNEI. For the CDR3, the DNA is TGTGCCAGCAGTGAGTGGCAGGGCGGTCAGCCCCAGCATTTT. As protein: CASSEWQGGQPQHF.

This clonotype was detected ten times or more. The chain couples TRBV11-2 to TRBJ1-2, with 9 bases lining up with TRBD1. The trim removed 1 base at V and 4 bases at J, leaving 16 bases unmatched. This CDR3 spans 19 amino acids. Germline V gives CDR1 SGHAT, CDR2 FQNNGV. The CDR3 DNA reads TGTGCCAGCAGCTTAGTGTCCGGGACAGGGTTTCTGGTTGGCTATGGCTACACCTTC. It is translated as CASSLVSGTGFLVGYGYTF.

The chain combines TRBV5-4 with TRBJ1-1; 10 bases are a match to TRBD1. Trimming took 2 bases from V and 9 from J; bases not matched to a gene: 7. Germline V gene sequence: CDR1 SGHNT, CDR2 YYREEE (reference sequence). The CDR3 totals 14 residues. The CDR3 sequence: CASSFRGQGPQAFF. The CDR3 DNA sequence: TGTGCCAGCAGCTTCCGGGGACAGGGGCCTCAAGCTTTCTTT.

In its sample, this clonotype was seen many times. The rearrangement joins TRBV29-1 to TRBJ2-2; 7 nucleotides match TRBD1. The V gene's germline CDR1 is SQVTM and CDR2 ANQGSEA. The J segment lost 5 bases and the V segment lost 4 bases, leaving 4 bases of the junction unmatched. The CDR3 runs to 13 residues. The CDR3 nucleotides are TGCAGCGTTGGTAGGGGGCATACCGGGGAGCTGTTTTTT. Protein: CSVGRGHTGELFF.

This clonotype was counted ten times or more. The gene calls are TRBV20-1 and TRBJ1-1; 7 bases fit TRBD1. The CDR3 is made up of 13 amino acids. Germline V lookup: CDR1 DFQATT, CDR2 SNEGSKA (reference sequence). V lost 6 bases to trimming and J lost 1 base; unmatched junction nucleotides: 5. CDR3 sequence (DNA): TGCAGTGCAACCGGGACAGCGAACACTGAAGCTTTCTTT. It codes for CSATGTANTEAFF.

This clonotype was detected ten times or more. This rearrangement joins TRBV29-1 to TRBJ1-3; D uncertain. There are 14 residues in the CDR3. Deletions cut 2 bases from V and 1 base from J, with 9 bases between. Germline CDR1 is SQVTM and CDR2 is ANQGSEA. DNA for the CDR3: TGCAGCGTTGAACCAACGCGTTCTGGAAACACCATATATTTT. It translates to CSVEPTRSGNTIYF.

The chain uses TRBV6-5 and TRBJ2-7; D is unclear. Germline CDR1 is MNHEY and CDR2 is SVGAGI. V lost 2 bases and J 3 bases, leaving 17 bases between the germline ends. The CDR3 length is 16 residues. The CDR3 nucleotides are TGTGCCAGCAGTTACAGCATTTCACGAATTTACTACGAGCAGTACTTC. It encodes CASSYSISRIYYEQYF.

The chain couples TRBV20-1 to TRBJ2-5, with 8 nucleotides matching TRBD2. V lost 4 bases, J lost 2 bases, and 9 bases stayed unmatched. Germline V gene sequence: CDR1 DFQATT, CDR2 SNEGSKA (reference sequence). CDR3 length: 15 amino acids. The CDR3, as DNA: TGCAGTGCTAACGGGGGGGTACAGACACAAGAGACCCAGTACTTC. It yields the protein CSANGGVQTQETQYF.